Reported below is one TCR beta chain. What it binds is not known. Germline values: CDR1 LGHNA, CDR2 YSLEER. Trimming at V came to 3 bases and at J to 1 base, leaving 6 bases not matched to a gene. The CDR3 consists of 16 residues. Thymic samples were excised during corrective heart operations. Donation was from healthy Finnish infants who were having corrective surgery that addressed congenital heart defects. The data derive from a study of human thymus T cells. Study-level findings and limits: Among thymic and blood repertoires, usage of V and J genes appeared biased.

Only in-frame clones appear in the TCRdb table, and some are missing; sequencing was by immunoSEQ multiplex PCR. Among about 120,000 clones listed, more than 90% were seen once. The sequence was obtained from a boy in the first two years of life with a congenital heart defect but otherwise immunologically healthy. What was sequenced was thymus tissue. This chain joins TRBV4-3 and TRBJ2-3; 8 bases agree with TRBD2. CDR3 nucleotide sequence: TGCGCCAGCAGCCAGAAAGGCGGGGGGCGCACAGATACGCAGTATTTT. Translation: CASSQKGGGRTDTQYF.